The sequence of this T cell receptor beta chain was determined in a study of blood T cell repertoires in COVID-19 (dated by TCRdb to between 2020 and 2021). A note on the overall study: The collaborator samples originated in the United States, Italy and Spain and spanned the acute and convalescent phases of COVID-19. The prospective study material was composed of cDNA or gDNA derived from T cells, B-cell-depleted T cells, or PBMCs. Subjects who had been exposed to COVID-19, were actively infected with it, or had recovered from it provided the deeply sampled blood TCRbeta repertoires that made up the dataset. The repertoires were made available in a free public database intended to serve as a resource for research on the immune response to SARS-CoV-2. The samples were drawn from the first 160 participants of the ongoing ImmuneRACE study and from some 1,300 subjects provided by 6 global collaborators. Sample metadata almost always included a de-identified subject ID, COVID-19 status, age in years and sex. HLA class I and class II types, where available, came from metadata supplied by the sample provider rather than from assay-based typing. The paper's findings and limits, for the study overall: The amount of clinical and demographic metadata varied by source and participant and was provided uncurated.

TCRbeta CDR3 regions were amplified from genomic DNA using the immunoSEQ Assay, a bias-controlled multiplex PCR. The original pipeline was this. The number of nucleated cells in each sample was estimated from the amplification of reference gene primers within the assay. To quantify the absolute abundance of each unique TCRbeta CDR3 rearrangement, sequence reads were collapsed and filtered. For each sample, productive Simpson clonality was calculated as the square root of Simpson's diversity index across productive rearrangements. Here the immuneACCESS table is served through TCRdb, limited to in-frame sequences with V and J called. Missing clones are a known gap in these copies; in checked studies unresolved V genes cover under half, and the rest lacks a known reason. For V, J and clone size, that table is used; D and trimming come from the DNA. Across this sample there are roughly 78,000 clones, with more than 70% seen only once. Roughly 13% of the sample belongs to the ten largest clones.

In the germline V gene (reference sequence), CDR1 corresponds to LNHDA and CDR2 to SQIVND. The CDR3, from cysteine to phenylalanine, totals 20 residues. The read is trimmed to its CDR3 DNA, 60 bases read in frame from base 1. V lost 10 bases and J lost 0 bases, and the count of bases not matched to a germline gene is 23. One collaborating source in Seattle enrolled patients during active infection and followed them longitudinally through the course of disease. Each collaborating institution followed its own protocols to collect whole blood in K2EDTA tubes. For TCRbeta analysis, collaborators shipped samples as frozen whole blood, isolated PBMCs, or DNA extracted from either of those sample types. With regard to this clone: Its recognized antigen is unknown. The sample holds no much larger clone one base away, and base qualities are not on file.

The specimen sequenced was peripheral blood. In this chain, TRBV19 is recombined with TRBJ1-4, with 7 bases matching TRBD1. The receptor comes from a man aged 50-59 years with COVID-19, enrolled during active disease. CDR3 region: CATYQPQGGRGSPTNEKLFF. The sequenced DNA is TGTGCCACCTATCAACCTCAAGGGGGCAGGGGATCACCAACTAATGAAAAACTGTTTTTT.